The rows below give T cell receptor beta chains drawn from one sample of a study of cytomegalovirus exposure and HLA in healthy donors. The method was immunoSEQ multiplex PCR; TCRdb's version includes in-frame clones alone and lacks a portion of them. The sample lists under 300,000 clones, almost 85% occurring once. The specimen was PBMCs. Receptor source: a woman between 40 and 55 years old in good health and CMV-seropositive. The CDR3 runs from the conserved cysteine through the conserved F or W. D genes are given only for firm matches. Size tells how often a clone was seen (once, few, many) or the class of an expanded clone, and some rows leave it out.

TRBJ2-1 . TRBV30 TRBD2 CAWRGLAYYNEQFF TGTGCCTGGAGAGGACTAGCGTATTACAATGAGCAGTTCTTC
TRBJ1-6 . TRBV19 . CASSSGEGLNSPLHF TGTGCCAGTAGCTCAGGGGAAGGTCTCAATTCACCCCTCCACTTT
TRBJ2-1 . TRBV10-3 TRBD2 CAIRGGTSGINEQFF TGTGCCATCAGAGGAGGGACTAGCGGGATCAATGAGCAGTTCTTC
TRBJ1-6 . TRBV28 TRBD1 CASSLEGASSSPLHF TGTGCCAGCAGTTTAGAGGGGGCCTCGAGTTCACCCCTCCACTTT
TRBJ2-7 few TRBV21-1 . CASSKGTSEARERYEQYF TGTGCCAGCAGCAAAGGGACCTCGGAAGCGCGGGAGAGGTACGAGCAGTACTTC
TRBJ2-7 once TRBV5-6 TRBD1 CASSPMTGPYEQYF TGTGCCAGCAGCCCCATGACAGGGCCCTACGAGCAGTACTTC
TRBJ1-5 . TRBV6-1 TRBD1 CASSAHGTGGNQPQHF TGTGCCAGCAGTGCGCACGGGACAGGGGGCAATCAGCCCCAGCATTTT
TRBJ1-2 . TRBV6-1 TRBD1 CASSELVQGVWDGYTF TGTGCCAGCAGTGAACTGGTACAGGGGGTATGGGATGGCTACACCTTC
TRBJ2-3 . TRBV7-2 TRBD1 CASSLRDREIDTQYF TGTGCCAGCAGCTTACGGGACAGGGAAATAGATACGCAGTATTTT
TRBJ2-4 . TRBV4-3 TRBD1 CASSPDRGQRNIQYF TGCGCCAGCAGTCCCGACAGGGGGCAGAGAAACATTCAGTACTTC
TRBJ1-1 once TRBV11-3 . CASSLDKQAFF TGTGCCAGCAGCTTAGATAAGCAAGCTTTCTTT
TRBJ2-7 . TRBV6-1 . CASSEASFFVANSEQYF TGTGCCAGCAGTGAAGCCAGTTTTTTCGTCGCCAATTCCGAGCAGTACTTC
TRBJ2-6 once TRBV30 . CAWGRGAGSSGANVLTF TGTGCCTGGGGGCGAGGGGCGGGAAGCTCTGGGGCCAACGTCCTGACTTTC
TRBJ2-5 . TRBV4-1 TRBD1 CASSTSGQGWIQWPQYF TGCGCCAGCAGCACTTCGGGACAGGGATGGATCCAATGGCCCCAGTACTTC
TRBJ2-5 . TRBV7-9 TRBD1 CASSWDSPQETQYF TGTGCCAGCAGCTGGGACAGCCCACAAGAGACCCAGTACTTC
TRBJ2-7 few TRBV4-1 TRBD1 CASSPGQGSYEQYF TGCGCCAGCAGCCCCGGACAGGGGAGCTACGAGCAGTACTTC
TRBJ2-1 few TRBV9 . CASSVVSGRSYNEQFF TGTGCCAGCAGCGTAGTGTCAGGGCGCTCCTACAATGAGCAGTTCTTC
TRBJ2-1 . TRBV13 . CASSYTSHSYNEQFF TGTGCCAGCAGCTATACTTCCCACTCCTACAATGAGCAGTTCTTC
TRBJ1-1 once TRBV6-4 . CASSKRMGGGTEAFF TGTGCCAGCAGTAAAAGAATGGGGGGTGGCACTGAAGCTTTCTTT
TRBJ2-1 . TRBV7-9 TRBD2 CASSLTGGNYNEQFF TGTGCCAGCAGCTTAACGGGAGGGAATTACAATGAGCAGTTCTTC
TRBJ2-3 . TRBV20-1 . CSATVPDTQYF TGCAGTGCCACAGTTCCAGATACGCAGTATTTT
TRBJ2-4 . TRBV11-2 . CASSLARQTLAKNIQYF TGTGCCAGCAGCTTAGCCCGACAGACCTTAGCCAAAAACATTCAGTACTTC
TRBJ2-1 . TRBV30 . CAWSGAYNEQFF TGTGCCTGGAGTGGCGCCTACAATGAGCAGTTCTTC
TRBJ2-7 . TRBV2 TRBD2 CASSDGLAGVEQYF TGTGCCAGCAGTGACGGACTAGCGGGAGTTGAGCAGTACTTC
TRBJ2-7 . TRBV6-5 TRBD1 CASSYRQGYEQYF TGTGCCAGCAGTTACCGACAGGGCTACGAGCAGTACTTC
TRBJ1-2 . TRBV6-1 . CASSEGYDRANYGYTF TGTGCCAGCAGTGAAGGATACGACAGAGCTAACTATGGCTACACCTTC
TRBJ2-1 . TRBV7-2 . CASSLRSMGDEQFF TGTGCCAGCAGCTTAAGGAGTATGGGAGATGAGCAGTTCTTC
TRBJ2-3 . TRBV7-3 TRBD2 CASSAGAGGDTQYF TGTGCCAGCAGCGCGGGGGCGGGAGGGGATACGCAGTATTTT
TRBJ1-1 . TRBV19 . CASRLQENTEAFF TGTGCCAGTAGATTACAGGAAAACACTGAAGCTTTCTTT
TRBJ1-3 . TRBV27 . CASSFTGGNTIYF TGTGCCAGCAGTTTCACAGGGGGAAACACCATATATTTT
TRBJ2-1 . TRBV29-1 TRBD2 CSVEGGRENEQFF TGCAGCGTTGAAGGCGGGCGGGAGAATGAGCAGTTCTTC